Listed here are 12 T cell receptor beta chains from one sample, sequenced in a study of blood T cell repertoires in COVID-19. Assay used: immunoSEQ multiplex PCR; TCRdb lists only in-frame clones, some missing. Of 300,000 to 400,000 clones listed, around nine tenths were seen once; the top ten hold about 7%. Sample: peripheral blood. These receptors all stem from an older woman with COVID-19, enrolled during active disease.

The chain links TRBV14 to TRBJ2-5; a weak D match, TRBD1 (7 bases). Germline assignment: CDR1 SGHDN and CDR2 FVKESK. The V gene lost 0 bases and the J gene lost 7 bases, with 9 bases spanning the gap. The CDR3 runs to 13 residues. The CDR3 DNA reads TGTGCCAGCAGCCAAGATCAGGGGGGGACCCAGTACTTC. It encodes CASSQDQGGTQYF. The full variable domain, its missing parts supplied by reference TRBV14 and TRBJ2-5, is EAGVTQFPSHSVIEKGQTVTLRCDPISGHDNLYWYRRVMGKEIKFLLHFVKESKQDESGMPNNRFLAERTGGTYSTLKVQPAELEDSGVYFCASSQDQGGTQYFGPGTRLLVL.

The rearrangement uses TRBV24-1 and TRBJ2-7; D ambiguous. The V gene's germline CDR1 is KGHDR and CDR2 SFDVKD. CDR3 length equals 14 residues. V was cut by 2 bases and J by 2 bases, with 9 bases left in between. CDR3 loop: CATSDSQAPYEQYF. The CDR3 DNA sequence: TGTGCCACCAGTGATTCGCAGGCGCCCTACGAGCAGTACTTC.

The rearrangement links TRBV30 to TRBJ1-6, with D maybe TRBD1 (6 bases). The germline V gene encodes CDR1 GTSNPN and CDR2 SVGIG (reference sequence). The length of the CDR3 is 18 residues. V was pared by 1 base and J by 7 bases, with 23 bases between. The CDR3 nucleotides are TGTGCCTGGAGTGCCCAAAGGGACAACCTCTCGGGCAATTCACCCCTCCACTTT. Protein sequence: CAWSAQRDNLSGNSPLHF.

The V call is TRBV27, the J call TRBJ2-1, with 9 bases identical to TRBD2. V gave up 5 bases and J gave up 6 bases; unmatched junction bases: 20. CDR1 is MNHEY, CDR2 SMNVEV, per germline (reference sequence). The length of the CDR3 is 19 residues. CDR3 sequence: CASSPFFRWGAGGSNEQFF. The DNA for the CDR3 is TGTGCCAGCAGTCCGTTCTTTCGGTGGGGAGCGGGGGGCAGCAATGAGCAGTTCTTC.

The chain links TRBV19 to TRBJ1-6, with 11 bases aligning to TRBD1. Germline V CDR1 and CDR2: LNHDA, SQIVND (reference sequence). Unmatched junction bases numbered 6, after V lost 1 base and J lost 10 bases. CDR3 length equals 16 residues. CDR3 region: CASSIVGQGAKSPLHF. The CDR3, as DNA: TGTGCCAGTAGTATAGTAGGACAGGGGGCGAAATCACCCCTCCACTTT.

This clone has only a few counts. The gene calls are TRBV9 and TRBJ2-7, with 12 bases fitting TRBD2. Germline V gene lookup returns CDR1 SGDLS and CDR2 YYNGEE. The CDR3 is made up of 16 amino acids. Germline trimming cut 4 bases from V and 1 base from J; bases unmatched to any gene: 6. In nucleotides, the CDR3 is TGTGCCAGCAGCACAGACGGGACTAGCGGGTCCTACGAGCAGTACTTC. It specifies CASSTDGTSGSYEQYF.

CDR3 loop: CASSPGTAQPQHF. The DNA of the CDR3 is TGTGCCAGTAGCCCAGGGACAGCCCAGCCCCAGCATTTT. This sequence joins TRBV19 and TRBJ1-5, with TRBD1 matching over 7 bases. Germline CDR1 LNHDA, CDR2 SQIVND (reference sequence). V dropped 6 bases and J dropped 7; count of bases not matched to a gene: 6. This CDR3 contains 13 residues.

V is TRBV6-2 or TRBV6-3 and J is TRBJ2-1; the D gene is possibly TRBD2 (7 bases). Trimming cost V 4 bases and J 4 bases, with 11 bases left between them. The CDR3 is 14 amino acids. Germline CDR1 reads MNHEY; CDR2 reads SVGEGT. CDR3: CASSWGGGYNEQFF. CDR3 coding DNA: TGTGCCAGCAGTTGGGGGGGCGGTTACAATGAGCAGTTCTTC.

The chain joins TRBV4-1 to TRBJ1-1, with D hard to call. The V end was cut by 4 bases, the J end by 0 bases, with 15 bases between. In germline, CDR1 is MGHRA, CDR2 YSYEKL. This CDR3 has 16 residues. CDR3 in amino acids: CASSPGVLVMNTEAFF. CDR3 nucleotide sequence: TGCGCCAGCAGCCCGGGCGTACTAGTGATGAACACTGAAGCTTTCTTT.

J is TRBJ2-7 and V is TRBV4-3, with no clear D. CDR3 length equals 17 residues. Germline V CDR1 and CDR2: LGHNA, YSLEER. V lost 1 base and J lost 4, with 20 bases in between. CDR3: CASSQAPLTSTSYEQYF. The DNA for the CDR3 is TGCGCCAGCAGCCAAGCCCCCTTAACCAGTACGTCTTACGAGCAGTACTTC.

In nucleotides, the CDR3 is TGTGCCAGCAGCCTAACCGGACAGGGCGCTTGGTACACCTTC. The encoded protein is CASSLTGQGAWYTF. The chain has TRBV28 and TRBJ1-2; 8 positions agree with TRBD1. The V segment lost 6 bases and the J segment 11 bases; nucleotides outside the gene matches: 14. The CDR3 sequence is 14 residues long. Germline V gives CDR1 MDHEN, CDR2 SYDVKM.

V gene TRBV5-4 combines with J gene TRBJ1-6, with D hard to call. This CDR3 contains 17 residues. The V end lost 0 bases, the J end lost 1 base, and 11 bases lay between the germline ends. Germline values: CDR1 SGHNT, CDR2 YYREEE (reference sequence). The CDR3 is CASSLAGRGSYNSPLHF. In nucleotides, the CDR3 is TGTGCCAGCAGCTTGGCCGGGCGAGGGTCCTATAATTCACCCCTCCACTTT.